These 12 T cell receptor beta chains originate from one sample sequenced in a study of blood T cell repertoires in COVID-19 (dated by TCRdb to about 2020). Preparation of the library involved the immunoSEQ multiplex PCR assay. In its TCRdb copy, this immuneACCESS table keeps in-frame sequences only and misses some clones. Where compared with another copy, unresolved V genes explain less than half of these, and the others have no known cause. The table for this sample lists about 98,000 clones; approximately 80% of them were counted only once. Over 7.5% of the sample lies in the top ten. Sequences were obtained from peripheral blood. These receptors all stem from a man in his fifties or sixties with active or convalescent COVID-19.

The J gene is TRBJ2-3, the V gene TRBV5-4; a possible D gene is TRBD2 (6 bases). Germline V gives CDR1 SGHNT, CDR2 YYREEE (reference sequence). The CDR3 totals 14 residues. Trimming pared 5 bases from V and 5 bases from J, leaving 15 bases between. The CDR3 is CASSRREGGDTQYF. CDR3 nucleotides: TGTGCCAGCAGTCGGCGGGAAGGAGGAGATACGCAGTATTTT.

The V call is TRBV28, the J call TRBJ1-2, with a tentative D call TRBD1 (5 bases). Germline V CDR1 and CDR2: MDHEN, SYDVKM. V lost 1 base, J lost 7 bases, and 10 bases lay in between. The CDR3 is made up of 13 amino acids. In nucleotides, the CDR3 is TGTGCCAGCAGTTTATTATCAGGGTTTGGCTACACCTTC. It yields the protein CASSLLSGFGYTF.

V usage is TRBV7-2 and J usage is TRBJ2-3; 13 bases align to TRBD2. This CDR3 comprises 18 residues. V lost 5 bases to trimming and J lost 0 bases; unmatched junction nucleotides: 8. The germline V gene has CDR1 SGHTA and CDR2 FQGNSA. The CDR3 sequence is CASSTRGLAGSSTDTQYF. The CDR3 region has the DNA TGTGCCAGCAGCACGAGGGGACTAGCGGGGAGTAGCACAGATACGCAGTATTTT.

The J gene is TRBJ1-3, the V gene TRBV6-5, with TRBD1 as a possible D gene (5 bases). Germline V lookup: CDR1 MNHEY, CDR2 SVGAGI. This CDR3 region has 14 residues. The ends were cut back, 6 bases at V and 4 bases at J, with 13 bases in the middle. The CDR3 protein is CASRRDRRGNTIYF. CDR3 DNA: TGTGCCAGCAGACGCGACAGAAGAGGAAACACCATATATTTT.

The chain joins TRBV7-2 to TRBJ2-7, with unresolved D. Germline CDR1 reads SGHTA; CDR2 reads FQGNSA. V was pared by 9 bases and J by 0 bases, with 15 bases between. The CDR3 loop spans 14 amino acids. The CDR3 loop reads CASKATFSSYEQYV. CDR3 in DNA: TGTGCCAGTAAAGCAACGTTTAGCTCCTACGAGCAGTACGTC.

The chain carries TRBV28 and TRBJ1-2; 7 bases agree with TRBD1. The germline CDR1 and CDR2 sequences are MDHEN and SYDVKM. The CDR3 runs to 13 residues. J was trimmed by 6 bases and V by 6 bases; bases with no gene match: 7. The CDR3 here is CASRAQGQNGYTF. In DNA form, the CDR3 reads TGTGCCAGCAGGGCACAGGGGCAAAATGGCTACACCTTC.

V usage is TRBV18 and J usage is TRBJ1-1; TRBD1 agrees at 7 bases. V gave up 2 bases and J gave up 1 base; unmatched junction bases: 1. The CDR3 contains 14 residues. Germline V gives CDR1 KGHSH, CDR2 LQKENI. The CDR3 here is CASSPRGRNTEAFF. CDR3 nucleotide sequence: TGTGCCAGCTCACCAAGGGGGCGGAACACTGAAGCTTTCTTT.

This chain links TRBV25-1 with TRBJ2-3; 9 nucleotides line up with TRBD2. The trim removed 3 bases at V and 9 bases at J, leaving 16 bases unmatched. Germline V gene data show CDR1 as MGHDK and CDR2 as SYGVNS. This CDR3 has 17 residues. The CDR3 loop is CASSDSLSGRLGGTQYF. As DNA, the CDR3 is TGTGCCAGCAGTGACTCCCTCAGCGGGAGGCTCGGGGGGACGCAGTATTTT.

This clone was counted a few times. This chain connects TRBV7-2 to TRBJ1-5, with D hard to call. From germline, CDR1 is SGHTA and CDR2 FQGNSA. V was trimmed by 5 bases and J by 6 bases, leaving 11 bases between them. CDR3 length: 13 amino acids. This CDR3 is CASSPGYGQPQHF. In DNA, the CDR3 is TGTGCCAGCAGCCCTGGTTACGGTCAGCCCCAGCATTTT. The complete variable domain, with remaining parts taken from reference TRBV7-2 and TRBJ1-5, reads GAGVSQSPSNKVTEKGKDVELRCDPISGHTALYWYRQSLGQGLEFLIYFQGNSAPDKSGLPSDRFSAERTGGSVSTLTIQRTQQEDSAVYLCASSPGYGQPQHFGDGTRLSIL.

This clone turned up a few times. The chain carries TRBV7-2 and TRBJ2-1, with 10 positions matching TRBD2. CDR3 length: 17 residues. Unmatched junction bases numbered 15, after V lost 5 bases and J lost 8 bases. Per germline, CDR1 SGHTA and CDR2 FQGNSA. CDR3 nucleotides: TGTGCCAGCAGCCGCCCCAGCGGGAGGGCCTCGATGCATGAGCAGTTCTTC. This translates into CASSRPSGRASMHEQFF.

The V and J genes are TRBV6-5 and TRBJ2-7, with 7 bases that match TRBD1. CDR3 size: 15 residues. J gave up 3 bases and V 4 bases, and 9 bases lay outside the gene matches. In germline, CDR1 is MNHEY, CDR2 SVGAGI. CDR3 sequence: CASSSLGQVLYEQYF. The CDR3 DNA follows: TGTGCCAGCAGTTCTCTCGGACAGGTACTCTACGAGCAGTACTTC.

This chain links TRBV5-5 with TRBJ1-1; possible D gene TRBD1, 5 bases. This CDR3 comprises 15 residues. Germline V gene data show CDR1 as SGHKS and CDR2 as YYEKEE (reference sequence). Trimming removed 1 base at V and 6 bases at J, with 16 bases between. CDR3 residues: CASSLSMAGGAEAFF. The CDR3 DNA follows: TGTGCCAGCAGCTTGTCCATGGCCGGAGGGGCTGAAGCTTTCTTT.